This TCR beta chain is drawn from a study of blood T cell repertoires in COVID-19. The CDR3 runs 13 residues. Trimming pared 3 bases from V and 2 bases from J, leaving 7 bases between. The germline CDR1 and CDR2 sequences are SGHTA and FQGNSA. Data came from immunoSEQ multiplex PCR; TCRdb stores just in-frame clones and leaves some out. The sample has approximately 120,000 clones, 85% seen once. This rearrangement joins TRBV7-2 to TRBJ1-2; D unclear. This TCR was sampled from a woman aged 80 or over with acute or convalescent COVID-19. Sequenced material: peripheral blood. Written as DNA, the CDR3 is TGTGCCAGCAGCTTGACAAGAAACTATGGCTACACCTTC. This gives the protein CASSLTRNYGYTF.